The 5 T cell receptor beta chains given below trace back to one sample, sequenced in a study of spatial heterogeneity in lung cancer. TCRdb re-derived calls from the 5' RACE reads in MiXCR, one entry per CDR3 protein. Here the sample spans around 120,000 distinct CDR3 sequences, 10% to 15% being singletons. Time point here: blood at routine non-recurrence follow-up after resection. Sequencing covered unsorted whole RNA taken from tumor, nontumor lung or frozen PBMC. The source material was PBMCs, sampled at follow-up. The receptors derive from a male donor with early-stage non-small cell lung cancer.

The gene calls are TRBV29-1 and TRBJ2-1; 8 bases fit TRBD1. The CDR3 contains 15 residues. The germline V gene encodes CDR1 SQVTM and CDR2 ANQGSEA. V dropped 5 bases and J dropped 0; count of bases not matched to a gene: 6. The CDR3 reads CSVRQGLGSYNEQFF. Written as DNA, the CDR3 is TGCAGCGTTCGACAGGGGTTAGGCTCCTACAATGAGCAGTTCTTC.

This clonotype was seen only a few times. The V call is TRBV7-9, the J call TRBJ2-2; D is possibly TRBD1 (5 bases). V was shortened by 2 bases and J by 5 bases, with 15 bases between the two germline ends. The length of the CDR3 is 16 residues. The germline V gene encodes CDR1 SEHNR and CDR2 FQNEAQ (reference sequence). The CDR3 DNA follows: TGTGCCAGCAGCTTAAATTGGGCAGGGCTGACCGGGGAGCTGTTTTTT. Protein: CASSLNWAGLTGELFF.

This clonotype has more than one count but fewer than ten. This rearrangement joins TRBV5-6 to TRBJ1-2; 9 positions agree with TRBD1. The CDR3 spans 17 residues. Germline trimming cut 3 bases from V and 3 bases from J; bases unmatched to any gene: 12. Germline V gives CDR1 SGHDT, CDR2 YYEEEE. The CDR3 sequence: CASSSTLRTGEDYGYTF. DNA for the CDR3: TGTGCCAGCAGCTCCACATTAAGGACAGGGGAGGACTATGGCTACACCTTC. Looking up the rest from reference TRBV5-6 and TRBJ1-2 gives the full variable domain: DAGVTQSPTHLIKTRGQQVTLRCSPKSGHDTVSWYQQALGQGPQFIFQYYEEEERQRGNFPDRFSGHQFPNYSSELNVNALLLGDSALYLCASSSTLRTGEDYGYTFGSGTRLTVV.

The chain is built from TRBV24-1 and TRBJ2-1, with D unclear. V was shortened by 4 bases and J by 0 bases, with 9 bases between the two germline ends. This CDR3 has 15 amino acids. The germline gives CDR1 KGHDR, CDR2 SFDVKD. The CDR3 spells CATSEKGHSYNEQFF. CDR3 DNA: TGTGCCACCAGTGAAAAGGGCCACTCCTACAATGAGCAGTTCTTC.

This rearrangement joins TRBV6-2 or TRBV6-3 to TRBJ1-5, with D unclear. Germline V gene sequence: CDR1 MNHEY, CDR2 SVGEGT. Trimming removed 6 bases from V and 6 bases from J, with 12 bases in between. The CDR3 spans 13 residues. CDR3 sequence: CASRPTSFQPQHF. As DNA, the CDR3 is TGTGCCAGCAGACCCACATCTTTTCAGCCCCAGCATTTT.